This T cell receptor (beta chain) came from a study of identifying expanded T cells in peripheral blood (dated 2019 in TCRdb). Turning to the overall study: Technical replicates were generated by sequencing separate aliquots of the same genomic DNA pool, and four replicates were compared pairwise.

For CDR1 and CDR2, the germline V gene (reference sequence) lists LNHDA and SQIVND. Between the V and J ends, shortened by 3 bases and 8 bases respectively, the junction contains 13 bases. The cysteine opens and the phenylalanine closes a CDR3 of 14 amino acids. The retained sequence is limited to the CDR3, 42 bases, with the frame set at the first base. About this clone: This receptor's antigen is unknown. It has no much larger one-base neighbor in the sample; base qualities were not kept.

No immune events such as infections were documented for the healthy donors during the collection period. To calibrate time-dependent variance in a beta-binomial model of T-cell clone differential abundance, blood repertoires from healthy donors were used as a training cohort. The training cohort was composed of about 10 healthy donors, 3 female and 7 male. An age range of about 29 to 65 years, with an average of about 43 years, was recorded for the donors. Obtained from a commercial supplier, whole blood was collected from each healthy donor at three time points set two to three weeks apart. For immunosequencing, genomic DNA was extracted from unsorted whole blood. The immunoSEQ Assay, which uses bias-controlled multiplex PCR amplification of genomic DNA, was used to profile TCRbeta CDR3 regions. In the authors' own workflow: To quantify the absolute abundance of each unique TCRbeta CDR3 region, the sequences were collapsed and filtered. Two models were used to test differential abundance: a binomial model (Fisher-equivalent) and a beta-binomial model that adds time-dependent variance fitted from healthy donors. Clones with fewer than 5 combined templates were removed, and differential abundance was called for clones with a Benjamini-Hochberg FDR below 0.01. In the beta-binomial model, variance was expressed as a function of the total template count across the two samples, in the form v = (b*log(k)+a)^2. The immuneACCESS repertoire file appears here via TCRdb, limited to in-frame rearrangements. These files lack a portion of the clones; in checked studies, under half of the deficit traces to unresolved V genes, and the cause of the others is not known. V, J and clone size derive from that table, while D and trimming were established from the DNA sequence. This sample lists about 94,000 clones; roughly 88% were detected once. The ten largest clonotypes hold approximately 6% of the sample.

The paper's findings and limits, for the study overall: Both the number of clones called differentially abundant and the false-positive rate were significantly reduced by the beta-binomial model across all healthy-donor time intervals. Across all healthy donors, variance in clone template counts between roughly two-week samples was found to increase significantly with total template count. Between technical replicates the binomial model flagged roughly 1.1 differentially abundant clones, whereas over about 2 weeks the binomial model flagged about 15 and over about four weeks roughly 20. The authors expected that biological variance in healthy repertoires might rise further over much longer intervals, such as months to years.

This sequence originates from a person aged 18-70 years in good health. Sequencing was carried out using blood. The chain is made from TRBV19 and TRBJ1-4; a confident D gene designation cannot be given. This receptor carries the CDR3 CASSMRPTGEKLFF. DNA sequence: TGTGCCAGTAGTATGAGGCCGACTGGGGAAAAACTGTTTTTT. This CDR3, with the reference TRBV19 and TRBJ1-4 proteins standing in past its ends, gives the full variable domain DGGITQSPKYLFRKEGQNVTLSCEQNLNHDAMYWYRQDPGQGLRLIYYSQIVNDFQKGDIAEGYSVSREKKESFPLTVTSAQKNPTAFYLCASSMRPTGEKLFFGSGTQLSVL.